The T cell receptor beta chain described here comes from a study of blood T cell repertoires in COVID-19. Overall study: Spain, Italy and the United States supplied samples that represented acute and convalescent COVID-19. T cells, B-cell-depleted T cells, or PBMCs supplied cDNA or gDNA.

In the source study's methods: Estimated nucleated cell counts came from reference gene primer amplification. Sequenced by immunoSEQ multiplex PCR; TCRdb stores in-frame clones only, minus some. The V and J calls and clone size are taken from that table; D and trimming were inferred from the DNA. Of some 47,000 clones listed, 86% are singletons. The CDR3 loop spans 15 amino acids. Germline lookup yields CDR1 MGHRA and CDR2 YSYEKL. The V end was cut by 3 bases, the J end by 6 bases, with 18 bases between. This clone was observed once. This sequence originates from an elderly woman with acute or convalescent COVID-19. The rearrangement uses TRBV4-1 and TRBJ2-7; no firm D call. Sample: peripheral blood. The CDR3 protein is CASSQNSWNRREQYF. In nucleotides, the CDR3 is TGCGCCAGCAGCCAGAACAGCTGGAACCGCCGCGAGCAGTACTTC.